A single sample gave rise to the 28 T cell receptor beta chains below, sequenced in a study of CD8+CD57+ T cells in acquired aplastic anemia. Profiling that covered TCR beta VDJ and CDR3 relied on genomic DNA as its template. TCRdb reanalysed the reads using MiXCR and keeps one entry per CDR3 protein. The sample shows about 190,000 distinct CDR3 sequences, approximately 50% of them seen only once. The sequenced sample was sorted CD4+, CD8+, or CD8+CD57+ T cells (not recorded which) from PBMCs. Receptors originate from a human donor in good health, serving as a control.

The chain employs TRBV5-4 and TRBJ1-1, with no clear D. V was shortened by 0 bases and J by 7 bases, with 13 bases between the two germline ends. CDR1 and CDR2 from the germline V gene are SGHNT and YYREEE (reference sequence). The CDR3 extends over 14 amino acids. CDR3 DNA sequence: TGTGCCAGCAGCTTGGTTGGAGGATCGGTTGAAGCTTTCTTT. Protein: CASSLVGGSVEAFF.

About this clonotype itself: The junction and the germline gene differ at one end; a read error may be behind it. The V call is TRBV7-3, the J call TRBJ1-4, with unresolved D. The CDR3 contains 14 residues. CDR1 is SGHTA, CDR2 FQGTGA, per germline. The CDR3 sequence is CASGLSPVNEELFF. The CDR3 nucleotides are TGTGCCAGCGGCTTATCTCCAGTAAATGAAGAACTGTTTTTT.

This clonotype has a count of ten or more. This chain links TRBV3-1 with TRBJ1-5, with 7 nucleotides matching TRBD1. The CDR3 contains 15 residues. With 1 base clipped from V and 4 bases from J, the junction kept 4 bases outside the gene matches. Germline values: CDR1 LGHDT, CDR2 YNNKEL (reference sequence). CDR3 bases: TGTGCCAGCAGCCAAGGGCCGACAGGGAATCAGCCCCAGCATTTT. Amino acids: CASSQGPTGNQPQHF.

This clonotype was recorded only once. This chain connects TRBV5-6 to TRBJ2-7; D gene ambiguous. The V end lost 4 bases, the J end lost 0 bases, and 11 bases lay between the germline ends. Germline-derived CDR1 and CDR2 are SGHDT and YYEEEE. The CDR3 contains 14 residues. In DNA form, the CDR3 reads TGTGCCAGCAGCGGAGCCACGTTCTCCTACGAGCAGTACTTC. This encodes CASSGATFSYEQYF. Full variable domain (rest looked up from reference TRBV5-6 and TRBJ2-7): DAGVTQSPTHLIKTRGQQVTLRCSPKSGHDTVSWYQQALGQGPQFIFQYYEEEERQRGNFPDRFSGHQFPNYSSELNVNALLLGDSALYLCASSGATFSYEQYFGPGTRLTVT.

The sample holds many counts of this clonotype. The J gene is TRBJ1-6, the V gene TRBV20-1; 7 bases map to TRBD1. CDR1 and CDR2 from the germline V gene are DFQATT and SNEGSKA (reference sequence). This CDR3 is 21 amino acids long. V was pared by 1 base and J by 8 bases, with 26 bases of the junction left unmatched. The CDR3 region is CSARVLGTIGEVRTGHSPLHF. The CDR3 bases are TGCAGTGCTAGAGTGCTTGGGACCATCGGGGAGGTCCGGACAGGACATTCACCCCTCCACTTT.

The J gene is TRBJ2-3, the V gene TRBV7-2; D might be TRBD1 (5 bases). Per the germline V gene, CDR1 is SGHTA and CDR2 is FQGNSA. CDR3 length: 18 residues. V was cut by 6 bases and J by 1 base, with 23 bases left in between. This chain's CDR3 is CASSPRITGSGCTDTQYF. In DNA, the CDR3 is TGTGCCAGCAGTCCGCGGATAACAGGTTCTGGGTGCACAGATACGCAGTATTTT.

Only a few counts were recorded for this clonotype. CDR3 nucleotide sequence: TGTGCCAGCAGTTCCCAGGGAGGTCAGCCCCAGCATTTT. Its protein is CASSSQGGQPQHF. The chain is built from TRBV6-5 and TRBJ1-5; possibly TRBD1 for D (5 bases). V lost 4 bases and J 6 bases, leaving 10 bases between the germline ends. The germline V gene has CDR1 MNHEY and CDR2 SVGAGI. This CDR3 is 13 amino acids long.

The chain links TRBV5-8 to TRBJ2-7; a weak D match, TRBD1 (5 bases). Trimming left V 2 bases short and J 3 bases short, with 9 bases between. Germline V CDR1 and CDR2: SGHTS, YDEGEE. The CDR3 has 13 residues. The CDR3 reads CASSFRQFYEQYF. The DNA of the CDR3 is TGTGCCAGCAGCTTTAGACAGTTCTACGAGCAGTACTTC.

The sample holds many counts of this clonotype. V is TRBV2 and J is TRBJ1-1; TRBD1 aligns across 8 bases. The CDR3 spans 12 residues. J gave up 4 bases and V 6 bases, and 1 base lay outside the gene matches. The V gene's germline CDR1 is SNHLY and CDR2 FYNNEI. The CDR3 spells CASRDRGTEAFF. CDR3 bases: TGTGCCAGCAGAGACAGGGGCACTGAAGCTTTCTTT. Supplemented by reference TRBV2 and TRBJ1-1, the full variable domain reads EPEVTQTPSHQVTQMGQEVILRCVPISNHLYFYWYRQILGQKVEFLVSFYNNEISEKSEIFDDQFSVERPDGSNFTLKIRSTKLEDSAMYFCASRDRGTEAFFGQGTRLTVV.

This sequence joins TRBV12-5 and TRBJ1-3; 7 bases agree with TRBD1. The germline gives CDR1 LGHNT, CDR2 FRNRAP. The CDR3 contains 15 residues. V lost 1 base and J lost 4; bases outside the gene matches: 4. DNA for the CDR3: TGTGCTAGTGGTTTGGAGGGGGCGTGGGGAAACACCATATATTTT. Translated, it gives CASGLEGAWGNTIYF.

The chain recombines TRBV20-1 with TRBJ1-2, with no clear D. This CDR3 has 17 residues. Germline V gene sequence: CDR1 DFQATT, CDR2 SNEGSKA (reference sequence). V shed 6 bases and J shed 9 bases, with 32 bases lying between them. CDR3 sequence: CSANPPGSRASGYSYTF. CDR3 in DNA: TGCAGTGCCAACCCCCCTGGCAGCCGGGCATCTGGGTATAGCTACACCTTC.

This clonotype showed up many times. The V and J genes are TRBV30 and TRBJ1-2; D perhaps matches TRBD1 (6 bases). Germline CDR1 GTSNPN, CDR2 SVGIG (reference sequence). Trimming stripped 0 bases from V and 3 bases from J, with 17 bases between. This CDR3 comprises 16 residues. CDR3 residues: CAWSVLLGRTDYGYTF. The CDR3, as DNA: TGTGCCTGGAGTGTACTCCTGGGACGGACAGACTATGGCTACACCTTC.

The table lists this clonotype with a few counts. This chain uses TRBV28 with TRBJ1-5; D unresolved. Germline V gene lookup returns CDR1 MDHEN and CDR2 SYDVKM. The V end lost 4 bases, the J end lost 6 bases, and 16 bases lay between the germline ends. There are 15 residues in the CDR3. This chain's CDR3 is CASSSQEGISQPQHF. The CDR3, as DNA: TGTGCCAGCAGTTCCCAAGAGGGAATTAGTCAGCCCCAGCATTTT.

About this clonotype: A clone one base away is much larger, so this may be a read error. V usage is TRBV6-2 or TRBV6-3 and J usage is TRBJ2-3; possibly TRBD1 or TRBD2 for D (5 bases each). The V gene's germline CDR1 is MNHEY and CDR2 SVGEGT. This CDR3 has 12 amino acids. Trimming removed 7 bases from V and 5 bases from J, with 10 bases in between. This CDR3 reads CASTSGRDTQYF. The CDR3 bases are TGTGCCAGCACCTCGGGACGAGATACGCAGTATTTT.

CDR3 sequence reads: CASSLGDSPYGYTF. The CDR3 DNA is TGTGCCAGCAGTTTGGGGGACAGTCCTTATGGCTACACCTTC. This chain joins TRBV12-3 or TRBV12-4 and TRBJ1-2; 7 bases align to TRBD1. The CDR3 has 14 residues. The trim removed 3 bases at V and 5 bases at J, leaving 6 bases unmatched.

This chain joins TRBV30 and TRBJ2-3, with D possibly TRBD2 on 6 matching bases. Germline V gene sequence: CDR1 GTSNPN, CDR2 SVGIG (reference sequence). The CDR3 is 14 amino acids. V lost 0 bases, J lost 1 base, and 8 bases lay in between. As DNA, the CDR3 is TGTGCCTGGAGTGTACGGAGGGGCACAGATACGCAGTATTTT. It specifies CAWSVRRGTDTQYF.

This clonotype was counted at least ten times. The chain carries TRBV28 and TRBJ1-4, with TRBD1 identical over 10 bases. Trimming cost V 1 base and J 10 bases; bases outside gene matches: 6. CDR3 size: 15 residues. The germline gives CDR1 MDHEN, CDR2 SYDVKM. CDR3 residues: CASSLSGTGVRKLFF. The DNA for the CDR3 is TGTGCCAGCAGTTTATCTGGGACAGGGGTGAGAAAACTGTTTTTT.

As to this clonotype: An end of the junction differs from the germline gene, which may be a read error. V is TRBV7-2 and J is TRBJ1-1; perhaps TRBD1 as D (6 bases). CDR3 size: 13 residues. Germline-derived CDR1 and CDR2 are SGHTA and FQGNSA. CDR3 bases: TGCGCCAGCAGCCAAGAATGGGGGGGCGAAGCTTTCTTT. This translates into CASSQEWGGEAFF.

This clonotype has just one count. V gene TRBV10-3 combines with J gene TRBJ1-5, with TRBD1 matching over 8 bases. Trimming took 8 bases from V and 5 from J; bases not matched to a gene: 8. CDR1 is ENHRY and CDR2 is SYGVKD in the germline V gene. The CDR3 is 14 residues long. The CDR3 bases are TGTGCCATCGAGGGACAGGAACCCCATCAGCCCCAGCATTTT. It is translated as CAIEGQEPHQPQHF.

The rearrangement links TRBV20-1 to TRBJ2-1; weak D call: TRBD2 (7 bases). The CDR3 contains 15 residues. The V end was cut by 7 bases, the J end by 3 bases, with 19 bases between. CDR1 is DFQATT, CDR2 SNEGSKA, per germline (reference sequence). The CDR3, as DNA: TGCAGTGTTTTAGGGGGGGGCCTTAGCTACAATGAGCAGTTCTTC. Amino acid sequence: CSVLGGGLSYNEQFF.

Turning to this clonotype: Germline is not matched at one junction end, which may reflect a read error. The V gene is TRBV5-5, the J gene TRBJ2-7; 11 bases are a match to TRBD1. This CDR3 is built from 17 residues. Germline V lookup: CDR1 SGHKS, CDR2 YYEKEE (reference sequence). CDR3 sequence reads: CASSQRLTGTGGYEQYF. For the CDR3, the DNA is TGCGCCAGCAGCCAGAGATTAACCGGGACAGGGGGGTACGAGCAGTACTTC.

This clonotype was seen ten or more times. The chain couples TRBV19 to TRBJ1-5; possible D gene TRBD1, 5 bases. Trimming stripped 7 bases from V and 2 bases from J, with 18 bases between. Germline V gives CDR1 LNHDA, CDR2 SQIVND (reference sequence). The length of the CDR3 is 16 residues. CDR3 loop: CASTPPEGKGNQPQHF. The CDR3 coding sequence is TGTGCCAGTACTCCCCCTGAGGGGAAGGGCAATCAGCCCCAGCATTTT. Drawing the rest from reference TRBV19 and TRBJ1-5, the complete variable domain is DGGITQSPKYLFRKEGQNVTLSCEQNLNHDAMYWYRQDPGQGLRLIYYSQIVNDFQKGDIAEGYSVSREKKESFPLTVTSAQKNPTAFYLCASTPPEGKGNQPQHFGDGTRLSIL.

Ten or more counts support this clonotype. This may arise from a read error, as a much more abundant clone is one base away. This chain connects TRBV2 to TRBJ2-3; 9 bases align to TRBD1. Germline CDR1 and CDR2: SNHLY and FYNNEI. This CDR3 has 14 amino acids. This CDR3 is CASRRDRATDTRYF. DNA of the CDR3: TGTGCCAGCAGAAGGGACAGGGCCACAGATACGCGGTATTTT.

CDR3 loop: CASSSVGTLYEQYF. DNA for the CDR3: TGTGCCAGTAGTTCTGTAGGGACCCTTTACGAGCAGTACTTC. The J gene is TRBJ2-7, the V gene TRBV19; D tentatively fits TRBD1 or TRBD2 (5 bases each). The CDR3 is 14 amino acids. In germline, CDR1 is LNHDA, CDR2 SQIVND (reference sequence). V dropped 5 bases and J dropped 4 bases, with 15 bases sitting between them.

The chain couples TRBV7-2 to TRBJ1-6; 7 positions agree with TRBD1. The trim removed 5 bases at V and 9 bases at J, leaving 10 bases unmatched. The germline gives CDR1 SGHTA, CDR2 FQGNSA. There are 15 residues in the CDR3. CDR3 protein: CASSPTQGTASPLHF. CDR3 DNA: TGTGCCAGCAGCCCGACACAGGGGACGGCTTCACCCCTCCACTTT.

The chain combines TRBV19 with TRBJ1-3; D is perhaps TRBD1 (6 bases). CDR3 length: 14 residues. V lost 7 bases, J lost 2 bases, and 12 bases lay in between. The germline CDR1 and CDR2 sequences are LNHDA and SQIVND (reference sequence). CDR3 region: CASTTGQTGNTIYF. In DNA, the CDR3 is TGTGCCAGTACCACAGGACAGACTGGAAACACCATATATTTT.

The sample holds many counts of this clonotype. This sequence joins TRBV27 and TRBJ1-2; D is possibly TRBD1 (5 bases). Trimming left V 0 bases short and J 4 bases short, with 9 bases between. Germline values: CDR1 MNHEY, CDR2 SMNVEV (reference sequence). The CDR3 loop spans 14 amino acids. The CDR3 DNA reads TGTGCCAGCAGTTTATCCAGCAGGGCCTATGGCTACACCTTC. It encodes CASSLSSRAYGYTF.

This sequence joins TRBV5-1 and TRBJ2-7; TRBD1 matches 8 bases. From germline, CDR1 is SGHRS and CDR2 YFSETQ. Trimming at V came to 4 bases and at J to 6 bases, leaving 9 bases not matched to a gene. This CDR3 is built from 14 residues. The CDR3: CASSAGTGTLEQYF. The CDR3 DNA follows: TGCGCCAGCAGCGCCGGGACAGGAACCCTCGAGCAGTACTTC.